These 8 T cell receptor beta chains were sequenced from one sample in a study of shared clonotypes between healthy human individuals. Assay: immunoSEQ multiplex PCR; the TCRdb copy retains only in-frame clones and omits some. The sample records 2,500,000 or so clones, 92% being singletons. The sequencing input was naive CD4+ T cells from PBMCs. Subset reported: CD45RA+ positively selected. The receptors stem from a man aged 18 to 29 in good health. Some clones in this sample may be carry-over from other donors' samples.

As regards this clone: The same CDR3 can be traced to other DNA sequences in this sample. This chain uses TRBV25-1 with TRBJ1-4; D not certain. The CDR3 totals 13 residues. Per germline, CDR1 MGHDK and CDR2 SYGVNS. With 5 bases removed from V and 4 bases from J, the gap between germline ends came to 8 bases. The CDR3 DNA sequence: TGTGCCAGCAGTAGGGCCGGTAATGAAAAACTGTTTTTT. Its translation: CASSRAGNEKLFF.

J is TRBJ2-7 and V is TRBV15, with 7 bases identical to TRBD2. Losses at the gene ends were 1 base for V and 2 bases for J; bases not matched to a gene: 11. Germline values: CDR1 LNHNV, CDR2 YYDKDF (reference sequence). CDR3 length equals 17 residues. In DNA form, the CDR3 reads TGTGCCACCAGCAGAGTCAAGTTTCCTAGCGGCGCCTACGAGCAGTACTTC. Residues: CATSRVKFPSGAYEQYF.

J is TRBJ2-5 and V is TRBV19, with TRBD2 matching 8 bases. In germline, CDR1 is LNHDA, CDR2 SQIVND (reference sequence). After removal of 7 bases from V and 5 bases from J, the junction contained 9 bases not matched to a gene. The CDR3 runs to 14 residues. CDR3 nucleotides: TGTGCCAGTACCCCCCGGGGGGGAGGGGAGACCCAGTACTTC. Protein: CASTPRGGGETQYF.

The J gene is TRBJ2-5, the V gene TRBV7-6, with unresolved D. The CDR3 is 13 amino acids. Germline assignment: CDR1 SGHVS and CDR2 FNYEAQ. V was pared by 0 bases and J by 0 bases, with 2 bases between. The CDR3 DNA sequence: TGTGCCAGCAGCTTAGCGTACCAAGAGACCCAGTACTTC. Translating it yields CASSLAYQETQYF.

The genes are TRBV18 and TRBJ1-6, with D tentatively TRBD1 (5 bases). V lost 2 bases and J 8 bases, leaving 7 bases between the germline ends. The CDR3 loop spans 13 amino acids. Germline-derived CDR1 and CDR2 are KGHSH and LQKENI. The CDR3 sequence: CASSPTGDSPLHF. The CDR3 nucleotides read TGTGCCAGCTCACCAACGGGGGATTCACCCCTCCACTTT.

This clone was seen a few times. The V call is TRBV29-1, the J call TRBJ1-1; TRBD1 matches 7 bases. V lost 7 bases, J lost 1 base, and 3 bases stayed unmatched. Germline loops: CDR1 SQVTM, CDR2 ANQGSEA. The CDR3 spans 12 residues. The CDR3 loop reads CSAGTANTEAFF. CDR3 bases: TGCAGCGCAGGGACAGCGAACACTGAAGCTTTCTTT.

The chain couples TRBV5-1 to TRBJ2-7; the match to TRBD2 covers 7 bases. After removal of 4 bases from V and 7 bases from J, the junction contained 8 bases not matched to a gene. CDR3 length: 13 amino acids. Per the germline V gene, CDR1 is SGHRS and CDR2 is YFSETQ. In nucleotides, the CDR3 is TGCGCCAGCAGCCTTAGCGGGTCTTGGGAGCAGTACTTC. As protein: CASSLSGSWEQYF. Based on the CDR3 plus reference TRBV5-1 and TRBJ2-7, the full variable domain is KAGVTQTPRYLIKTRGQQVTLSCSPISGHRSVSWYQQTPGQGLQFLFEYFSETQRNKGNFPGRFSGRQFSNSRSEMNVSTLELGDSALYLCASSLSGSWEQYFGPGTRLTVT.

This clone is a singleton in its sample. The chain joins TRBV27 to TRBJ2-3; weak D call: TRBD2 (7 bases). Germline V gene lookup returns CDR1 MNHEY and CDR2 SMNVEV (reference sequence). This CDR3 contains 18 residues. V dropped 8 bases and J dropped 0 bases, with 24 bases sitting between them. The CDR3 loop reads CASLRGGSSGTSTDTQYF. Written as DNA, the CDR3 is TGTGCCAGCCTGAGAGGGGGGTCTAGCGGAACTAGCACAGATACGCAGTATTTT.